The present T cell receptor beta chain was sequenced within a study of blood T cell repertoires in COVID-19. The germline V gene encodes CDR1 LNHDA and CDR2 SQIVND (reference sequence). The length of the CDR3 is 13 residues. V lost 2 bases to trimming and J lost 9 bases, with 11 bases between them. Original processing methods: Amplification with reference gene primers provided the estimates of nucleated cell counts. Profiled with immunoSEQ multiplex PCR; TCRdb holds only in-frame clones, not every one. V and J calls and clone size come straight from that table; D and trimming were deduced from the DNA. The sample has around 250,000 clones, 65% to 85% seen once.

Sequencing used peripheral blood. The receptor was isolated from an elderly man with acute or convalescent COVID-19. The chain carries TRBV19 and TRBJ2-1; D may be TRBD1 (5 bases). The CDR3 DNA sequence: TGTGCCAGTAGTATAAACAGGCTTGGTGAGCAGTTCTTC. Translating gives CASSINRLGEQFF.